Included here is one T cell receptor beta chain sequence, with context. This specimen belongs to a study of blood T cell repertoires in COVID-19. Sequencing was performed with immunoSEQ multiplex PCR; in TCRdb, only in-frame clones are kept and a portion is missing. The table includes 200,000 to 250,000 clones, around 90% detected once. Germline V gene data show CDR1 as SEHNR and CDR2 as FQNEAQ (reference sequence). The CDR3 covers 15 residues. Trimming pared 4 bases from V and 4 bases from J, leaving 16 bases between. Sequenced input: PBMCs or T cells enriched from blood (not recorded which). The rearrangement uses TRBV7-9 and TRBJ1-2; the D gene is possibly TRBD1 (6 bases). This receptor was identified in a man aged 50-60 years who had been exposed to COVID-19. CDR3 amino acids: CASSSSDRPRYGYTF. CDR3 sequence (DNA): TGTGCCAGCAGCTCCTCCGACAGGCCCCGCTATGGCTACACCTTC.